This T cell receptor beta chain appears in the sequencing data of a study of tumor-infiltrating lymphocytes in primary liver carcinoma. Study context: Sample counts of productive TCRbeta reads spanned roughly 3.65 to 7.13 million; these counts were similar across tissue types.

The CDR3 runs 16 residues. Germline V gene data show CDR1 as SGHTA and CDR2 as FQGNSA. Trimming removed 2 bases at V and 2 bases at J, with 14 bases between. RNA and DNA were co-extracted from approximately 20-30 mg of unsorted bulk tissue. Using a constant-region primer together with ProtoScript II reverse transcriptase, TCR beta cDNA was made from approximately 500 ng of total RNA. Slightly modified ARM-PCR served as the procedure for the TCR beta libraries. These libraries came from three rounds of nested multiplex PCR. Each of the first two PCR rounds ran approximately 9 cycles with TRBV1-TRBV30 forward and C-beta reverse primers. TCRdb analysed the multiplex PCR reads with MiXCR anew, one entry per CDR3 protein. In the table there are more than 45,000 distinct CDR3 sequences, around 77% of which are singletons. This clonotype was seen at least ten times.

Specimen: liver tumor tissue from sampling region 5. Subset noted: tumor region T5, tumor centre. The V and J genes are TRBV7-2 and TRBJ2-3, with D tentatively TRBD2 (5 bases). The clonotype comes from a man aged 40-49 years with primary liver carcinoma and hepatitis B virus infection. CDR3 residues: CASSLLGSEDTDTQYF. The CDR3 bases are TGTGCCAGCAGCTTACTTGGTAGCGAGGACACAGATACGCAGTATTTT. The full variable domain, its missing parts supplied by reference TRBV7-2 and TRBJ2-3, is GAGVSQSPSNKVTEKGKDVELRCDPISGHTALYWYRQSLGQGLEFLIYFQGNSAPDKSGLPSDRFSAERTGGSVSTLTIQRTQQEDSAVYLCASSLLGSEDTDTQYFGPGTRLTVL.